This T cell receptor beta chain was identified during a study of blood T cells in healthy people across ages. Findings of the study overall: A roughly linear age-dependent decrease characterized TCR beta diversity per million T cells. The lack of PBMC sorting stopped any conclusive naive versus antigen-experienced comparison. Comparison with aged donors showed that long-lived donors had more naive CD4+ cells and higher diversity.

CDR1 MNHEY and CDR2 SMNVEV come from the germline V gene (reference sequence). V gave up 5 bases and J gave up 6 bases, with 15 bases separating them. The CDR3 is 14 residues long. Notes on this clonotype: Antigen: not known.

The authors ran a second PCR of about 7 to 11 cycles using a sample-barcoded 5' primer and a J-beta primer mix. MiXCR, applied by TCRdb to the 5' RACE reads, yields one record per CDR3 protein. The sample contains 660,000 or so distinct CDR3 sequences, 58% of which appear only once. This clonotype was sampled from a man aged 55-75 years in good health. This chain uses TRBV27 with TRBJ2-3; no clear D. Sample: blood. The CDR3, as DNA: TGTGCCAGCAGTCCGACCCAGCTTGGGGATACGCAGTATTTT. Encoded protein: CASSPTQLGDTQYF.